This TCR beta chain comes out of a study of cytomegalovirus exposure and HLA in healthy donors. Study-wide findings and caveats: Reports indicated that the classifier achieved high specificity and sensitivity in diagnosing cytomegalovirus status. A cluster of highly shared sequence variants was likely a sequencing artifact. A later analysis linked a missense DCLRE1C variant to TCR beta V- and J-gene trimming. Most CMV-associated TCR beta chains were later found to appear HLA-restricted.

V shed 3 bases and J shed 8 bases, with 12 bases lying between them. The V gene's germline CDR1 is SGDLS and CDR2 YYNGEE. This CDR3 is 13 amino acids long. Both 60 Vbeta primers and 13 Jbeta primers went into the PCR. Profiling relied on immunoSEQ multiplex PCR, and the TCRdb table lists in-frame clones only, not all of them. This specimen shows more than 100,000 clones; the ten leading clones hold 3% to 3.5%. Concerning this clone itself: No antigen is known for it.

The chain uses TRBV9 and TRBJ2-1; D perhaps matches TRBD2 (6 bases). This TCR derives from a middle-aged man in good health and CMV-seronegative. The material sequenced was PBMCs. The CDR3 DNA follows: TGTGCCAGCAGCGCGGGGGTAACCTATGAGCAGTTCTTC. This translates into CASSAGVTYEQFF.